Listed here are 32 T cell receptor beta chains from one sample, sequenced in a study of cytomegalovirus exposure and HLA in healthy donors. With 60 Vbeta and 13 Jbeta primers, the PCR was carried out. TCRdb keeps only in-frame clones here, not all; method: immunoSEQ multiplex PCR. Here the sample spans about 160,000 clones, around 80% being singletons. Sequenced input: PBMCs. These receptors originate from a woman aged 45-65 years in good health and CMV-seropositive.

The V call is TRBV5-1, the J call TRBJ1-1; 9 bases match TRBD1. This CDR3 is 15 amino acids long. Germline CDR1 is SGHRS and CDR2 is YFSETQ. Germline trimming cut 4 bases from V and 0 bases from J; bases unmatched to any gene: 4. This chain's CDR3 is CASSRGTGLNTEAFF. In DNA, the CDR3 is TGCGCCAGCAGCAGGGGGACAGGGTTGAACACTGAAGCTTTCTTT.

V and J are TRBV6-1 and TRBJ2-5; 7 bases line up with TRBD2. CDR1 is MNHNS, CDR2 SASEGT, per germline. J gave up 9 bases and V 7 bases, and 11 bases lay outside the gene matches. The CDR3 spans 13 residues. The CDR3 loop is CASTGLVDEAQYF. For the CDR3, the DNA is TGTGCCAGCACAGGACTAGTAGACGAGGCCCAGTACTTC.

For the CDR3, the DNA is TGTGCCAGTAGCCTGGGGGGGAGCGGTTACGAGCAGTACTTC. Amino acid sequence: CASSLGGSGYEQYF. The chain uses TRBV19 and TRBJ2-7; 7 nucleotides match TRBD2. From germline, CDR1 is LNHDA and CDR2 SQIVND (reference sequence). CDR3 size: 14 residues. V lost 6 bases to trimming and J lost 4 bases; unmatched junction nucleotides: 9. Full variable domain (remainder filled in from reference TRBV19 and TRBJ2-7): DGGITQSPKYLFRKEGQNVTLSCEQNLNHDAMYWYRQDPGQGLRLIYYSQIVNDFQKGDIAEGYSVSREKKESFPLTVTSAQKNPTAFYLCASSLGGSGYEQYFGPGTRLTVT.

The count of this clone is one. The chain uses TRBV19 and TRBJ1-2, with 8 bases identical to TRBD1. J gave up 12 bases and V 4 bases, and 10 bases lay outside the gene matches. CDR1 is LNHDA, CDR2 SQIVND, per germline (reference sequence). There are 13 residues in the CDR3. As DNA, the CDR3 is TGTGCCAGTAGTAGACCCGGGACAGGCAGCAACACCTTC. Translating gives CASSRPGTGSNTF.

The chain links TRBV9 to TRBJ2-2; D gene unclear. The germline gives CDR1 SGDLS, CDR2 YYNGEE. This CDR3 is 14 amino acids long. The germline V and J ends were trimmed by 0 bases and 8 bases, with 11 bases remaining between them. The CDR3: CASSVGPPGGELFF. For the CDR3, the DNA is TGTGCCAGCAGCGTAGGACCCCCCGGGGGGGAGCTGTTTTTT.

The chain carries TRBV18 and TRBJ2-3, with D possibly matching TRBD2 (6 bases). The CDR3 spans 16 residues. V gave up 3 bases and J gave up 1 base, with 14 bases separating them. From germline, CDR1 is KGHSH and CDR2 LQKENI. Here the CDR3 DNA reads TGTGCCAGCTCACCTCGCTCCGGGACTGGCACAGATACGCAGTATTTT. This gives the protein CASSPRSGTGTDTQYF.

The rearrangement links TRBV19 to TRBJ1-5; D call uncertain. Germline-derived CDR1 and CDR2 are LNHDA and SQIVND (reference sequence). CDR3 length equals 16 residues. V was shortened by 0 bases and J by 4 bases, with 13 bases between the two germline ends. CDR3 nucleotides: TGTGCCAGTAGTATAGATCTTTGGAGGGAGAATCAGCCCCAGCATTTT. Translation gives CASSIDLWRENQPQHF.

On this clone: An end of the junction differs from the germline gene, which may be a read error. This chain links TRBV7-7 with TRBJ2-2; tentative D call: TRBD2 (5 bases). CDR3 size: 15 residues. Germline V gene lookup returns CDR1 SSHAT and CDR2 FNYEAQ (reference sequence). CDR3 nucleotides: TGTGCTAGCAGCTCGACTACAGTGAACACCGGGGAGCTGTTTTTT. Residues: CASSSTTVNTGELFF.

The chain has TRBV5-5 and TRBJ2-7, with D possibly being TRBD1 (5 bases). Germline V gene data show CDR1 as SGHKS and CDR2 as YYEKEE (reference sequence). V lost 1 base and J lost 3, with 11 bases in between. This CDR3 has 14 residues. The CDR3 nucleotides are TGTGCCAGCAGCTTGCCTGCCAGGGACTACGAGCAGTACTTC. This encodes CASSLPARDYEQYF. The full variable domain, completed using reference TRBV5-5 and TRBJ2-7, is DAGVTQSPTHLIKTRGQQVTLRCSPISGHKSVSWYQQVLGQGPQFIFQYYEKEERGRGNFPDRFSARQFPNYSSELNVNALLLGDSALYLCASSLPARDYEQYFGPGTRLTVT.

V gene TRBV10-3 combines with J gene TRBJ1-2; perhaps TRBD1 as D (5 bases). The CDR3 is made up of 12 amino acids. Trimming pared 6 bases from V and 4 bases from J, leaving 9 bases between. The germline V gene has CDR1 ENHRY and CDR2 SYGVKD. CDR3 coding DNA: TGTGCCATCAGCATGCAGGGCTATGGCTACACCTTC. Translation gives CAISMQGYGYTF.

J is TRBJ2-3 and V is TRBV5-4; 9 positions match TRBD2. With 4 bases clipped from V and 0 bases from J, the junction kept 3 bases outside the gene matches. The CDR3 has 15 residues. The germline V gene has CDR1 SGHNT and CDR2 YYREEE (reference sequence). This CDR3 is CASSKTSGSTDTQYF. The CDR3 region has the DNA TGTGCCAGCAGCAAGACTAGCGGTAGCACAGATACGCAGTATTTT.

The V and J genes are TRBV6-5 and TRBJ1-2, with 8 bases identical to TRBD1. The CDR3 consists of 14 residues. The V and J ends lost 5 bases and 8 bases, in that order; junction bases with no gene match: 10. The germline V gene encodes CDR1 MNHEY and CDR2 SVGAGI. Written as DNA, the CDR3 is TGTGCCAGCAGTCCCACCGGGACAGGAGGAGGCTACACCTTC. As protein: CASSPTGTGGGYTF.

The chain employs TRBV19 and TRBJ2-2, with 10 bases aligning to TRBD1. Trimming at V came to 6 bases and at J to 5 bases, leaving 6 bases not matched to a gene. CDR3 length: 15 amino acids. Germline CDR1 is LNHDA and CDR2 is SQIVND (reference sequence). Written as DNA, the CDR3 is TGTGCCAGTAGCTTGACAGGGGGCCGTACCGGGGAGCTGTTTTTT. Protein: CASSLTGGRTGELFF. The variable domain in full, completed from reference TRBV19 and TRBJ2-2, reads DGGITQSPKYLFRKEGQNVTLSCEQNLNHDAMYWYRQDPGQGLRLIYYSQIVNDFQKGDIAEGYSVSREKKESFPLTVTSAQKNPTAFYLCASSLTGGRTGELFFGEGSRLTVL.

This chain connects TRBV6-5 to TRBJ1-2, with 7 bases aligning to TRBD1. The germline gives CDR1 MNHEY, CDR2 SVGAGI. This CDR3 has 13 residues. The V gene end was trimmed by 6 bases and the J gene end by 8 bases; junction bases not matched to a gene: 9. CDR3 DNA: TGTGCCAGCAGATCGACAGGGTCGCGCGGCTACACCTTC. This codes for CASRSTGSRGYTF.

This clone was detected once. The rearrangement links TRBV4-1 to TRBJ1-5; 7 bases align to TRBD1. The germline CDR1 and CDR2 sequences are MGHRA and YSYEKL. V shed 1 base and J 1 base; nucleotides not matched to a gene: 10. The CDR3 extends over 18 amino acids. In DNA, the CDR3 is TGCGCCAGCAGCCAAGTGACAGGGAGAGACACGAGCAATCAGCCCCAGCATTTT. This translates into CASSQVTGRDTSNQPQHF.

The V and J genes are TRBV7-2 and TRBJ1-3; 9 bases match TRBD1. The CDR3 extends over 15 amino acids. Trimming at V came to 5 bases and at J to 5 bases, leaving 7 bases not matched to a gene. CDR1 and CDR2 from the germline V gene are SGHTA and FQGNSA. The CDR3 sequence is CASSQQGAGRNTIYF. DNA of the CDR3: TGTGCCAGCAGCCAACAGGGGGCAGGCAGAAACACCATATATTTT.

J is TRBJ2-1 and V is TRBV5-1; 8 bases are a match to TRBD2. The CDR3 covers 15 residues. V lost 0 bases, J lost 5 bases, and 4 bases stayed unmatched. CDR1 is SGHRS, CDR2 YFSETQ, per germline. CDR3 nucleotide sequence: TGCGCCAGCAGCTTGGCCGGGGGGGGAAACAATGAGCAGTTCTTC. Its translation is CASSLAGGGNNEQFF. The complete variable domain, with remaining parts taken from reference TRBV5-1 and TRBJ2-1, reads KAGVTQTPRYLIKTRGQQVTLSCSPISGHRSVSWYQQTPGQGLQFLFEYFSETQRNKGNFPGRFSGRQFSNSRSEMNVSTLELGDSALYLCASSLAGGGNNEQFFGPGTRLTVL.

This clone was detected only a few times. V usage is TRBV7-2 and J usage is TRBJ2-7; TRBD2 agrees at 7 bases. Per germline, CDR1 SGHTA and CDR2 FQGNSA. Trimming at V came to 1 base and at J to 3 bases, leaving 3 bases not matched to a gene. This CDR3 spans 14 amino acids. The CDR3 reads CASSLGKRGYEQYF. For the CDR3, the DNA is TGTGCCAGCAGCTTAGGGAAGCGGGGCTACGAGCAGTACTTC.

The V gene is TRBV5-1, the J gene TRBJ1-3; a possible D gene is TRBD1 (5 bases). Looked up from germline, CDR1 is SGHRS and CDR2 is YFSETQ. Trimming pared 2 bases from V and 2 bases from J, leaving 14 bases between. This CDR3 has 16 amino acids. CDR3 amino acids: CASSFNPDITGNTIYF. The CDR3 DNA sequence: TGCGCCAGCAGCTTTAACCCGGACATCACTGGAAACACCATATATTTT.

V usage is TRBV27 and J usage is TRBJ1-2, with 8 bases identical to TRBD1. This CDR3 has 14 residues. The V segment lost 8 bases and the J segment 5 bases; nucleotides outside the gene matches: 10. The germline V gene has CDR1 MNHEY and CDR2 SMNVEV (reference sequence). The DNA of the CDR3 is TGTGCCAGCGGAACTCACAGGGGGGAATATGGCTACACCTTC. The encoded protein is CASGTHRGEYGYTF.

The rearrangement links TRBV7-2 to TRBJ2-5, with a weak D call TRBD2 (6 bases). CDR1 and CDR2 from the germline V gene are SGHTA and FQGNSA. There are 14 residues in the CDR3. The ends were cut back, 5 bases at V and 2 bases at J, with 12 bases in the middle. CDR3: CASSDYGSQETQYF. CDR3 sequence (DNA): TGTGCCAGCAGCGATTACGGGAGTCAAGAGACCCAGTACTTC.

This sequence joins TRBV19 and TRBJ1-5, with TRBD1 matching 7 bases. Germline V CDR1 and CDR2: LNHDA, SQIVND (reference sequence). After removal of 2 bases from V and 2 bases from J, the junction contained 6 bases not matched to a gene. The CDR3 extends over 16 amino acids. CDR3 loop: CASSIPHDRGNQPQHF. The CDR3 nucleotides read TGTGCCAGTAGTATACCTCACGACAGGGGCAATCAGCCCCAGCATTTT.

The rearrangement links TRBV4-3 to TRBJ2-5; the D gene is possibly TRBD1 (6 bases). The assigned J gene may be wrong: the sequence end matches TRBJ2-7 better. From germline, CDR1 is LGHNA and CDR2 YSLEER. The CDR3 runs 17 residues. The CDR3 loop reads CASSQERFDRSDYEQYF. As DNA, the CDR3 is TGCGCCAGCAGCCAAGAAAGGTTCGACAGGTCCGACTACGAGCAGTACTTC.

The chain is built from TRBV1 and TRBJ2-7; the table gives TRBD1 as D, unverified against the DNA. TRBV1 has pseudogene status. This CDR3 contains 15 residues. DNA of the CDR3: TGCACCAGCAGCCCGAGGAAAGGCAGGGTGGGAGAGCAGTACTTC. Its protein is CTSSPRKGRVGEQYF.

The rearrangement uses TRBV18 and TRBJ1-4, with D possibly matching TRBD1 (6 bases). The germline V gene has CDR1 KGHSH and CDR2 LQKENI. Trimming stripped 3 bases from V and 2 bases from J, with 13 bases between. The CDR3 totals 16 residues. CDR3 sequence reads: CASSPKTGSTNEKLFF. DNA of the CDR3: TGTGCCAGCTCACCGAAAACAGGGTCGACTAATGAAAAACTGTTTTTT. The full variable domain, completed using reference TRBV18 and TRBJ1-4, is NAGVMQNPRHLVRRRGQEARLRCSPMKGHSHVYWYRQLPEEGLKFMVYLQKENIIDESGMPKERFSAEFPKEGPSILRIQQVVRGDSAAYFCASSPKTGSTNEKLFFGSGTQLSVL.

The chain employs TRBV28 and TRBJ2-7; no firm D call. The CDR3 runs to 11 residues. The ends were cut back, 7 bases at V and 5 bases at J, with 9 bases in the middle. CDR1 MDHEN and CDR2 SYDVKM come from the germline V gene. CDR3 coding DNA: TGTGCCAGCATGGGCCCCCACGAGCAGTACTTC. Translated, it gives CASMGPHEQYF.

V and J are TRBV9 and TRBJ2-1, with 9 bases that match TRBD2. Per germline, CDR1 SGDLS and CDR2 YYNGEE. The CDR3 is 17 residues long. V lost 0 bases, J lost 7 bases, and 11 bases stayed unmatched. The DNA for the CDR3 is TGTGCCAGCAGCGTAGAAAGGGATAGCGGGAGTCTAAATGAGCAGTTCTTC. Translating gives CASSVERDSGSLNEQFF.

The CDR3 sequence is CASSFRRGQGTDTQYF. CDR3 bases: TGTGCCAGCAGCTTTCGCCGAGGACAGGGAACAGATACGCAGTATTTT. The chain uses TRBV11-3 and TRBJ2-3, with 8 bases lining up with TRBD1. Germline loops: CDR1 SGHNT, CDR2 YENEEA. The CDR3 is 16 residues long. V lost 3 bases and J lost 3; bases outside the gene matches: 8.

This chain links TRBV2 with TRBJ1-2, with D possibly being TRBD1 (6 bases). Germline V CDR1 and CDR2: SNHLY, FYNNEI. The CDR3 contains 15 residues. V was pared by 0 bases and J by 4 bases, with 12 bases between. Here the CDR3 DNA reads TGTGCCAGCAGTGAAGCGGGACACGGGGCCTATGGCTACACCTTC. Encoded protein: CASSEAGHGAYGYTF.

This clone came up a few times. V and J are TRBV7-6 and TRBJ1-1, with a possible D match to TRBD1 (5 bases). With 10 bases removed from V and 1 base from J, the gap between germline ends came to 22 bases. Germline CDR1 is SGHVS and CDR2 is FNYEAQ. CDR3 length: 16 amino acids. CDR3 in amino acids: CATLKEAGVWNTEAFF. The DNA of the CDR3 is TGTGCCACCCTAAAGGAAGCGGGGGTCTGGAACACTGAAGCTTTCTTT.

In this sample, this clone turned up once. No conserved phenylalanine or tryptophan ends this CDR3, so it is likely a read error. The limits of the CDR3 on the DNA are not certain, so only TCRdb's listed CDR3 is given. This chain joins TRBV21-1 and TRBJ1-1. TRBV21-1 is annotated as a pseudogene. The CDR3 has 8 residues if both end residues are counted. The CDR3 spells CASSKIAV.

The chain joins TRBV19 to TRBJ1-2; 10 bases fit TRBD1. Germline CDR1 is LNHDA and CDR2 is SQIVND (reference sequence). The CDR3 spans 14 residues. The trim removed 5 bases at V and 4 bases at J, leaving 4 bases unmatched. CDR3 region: CASSRDRGAYGYTF. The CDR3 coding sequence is TGTGCCAGTAGTCGGGACAGGGGTGCCTATGGCTACACCTTC.